Shown below are 29 T cell receptor beta chains from a single sample sequenced in a study of T cells in Graves' hyperthyroidism and ophthalmopathy. What was amplified from RNA transcripts were TCR beta CDR3 regions. The HTBI primer set drove a first-round RT-PCR of the TCR CDR3. One entry per CDR3 protein results from TCRdb running MiXCR on the multiplex PCR reads. Of about 380,000 distinct CDR3 sequences listed, roughly 18% are singletons. The sample was blood. These receptors were collected from a man younger than 30 with Graves' ophthalmopathy.

This clonotype came up many times. The rearrangement uses TRBV11-2 and TRBJ2-3, with 8 bases matching TRBD2. J lost 4 bases, V lost 4 bases, and 7 bases had no gene match. CDR3 length equals 15 residues. Germline V gene data show CDR1 as SGHAT and CDR2 as FQNNGV. In DNA form, the CDR3 reads TGTGCCAGCAGCTCGGACCCGGGGGGGCCAGATACGCAGTATTTT. Amino acid sequence: CASSSDPGGPDTQYF.

This clonotype was seen at least ten times. The chain is built from TRBV2 and TRBJ2-3; the D is unclear. The CDR3 is made up of 12 amino acids. CDR1 and CDR2 (germline): SNHLY, FYNNEI. The V end was cut by 4 bases, the J end by 5 bases, with 7 bases between. The CDR3: CASSGGRDTQYF. The CDR3 nucleotides read TGTGCCAGCAGTGGGGGTCGAGATACGCAGTATTTT.

V usage is TRBV19 and J usage is TRBJ2-3; D uncertain. The CDR3 spans 11 residues. V dropped 7 bases and J dropped 2 bases, with 4 bases sitting between them. Germline assignment: CDR1 LNHDA and CDR2 SQIVND (reference sequence). CDR3 protein: CASTHTDTQYF. The CDR3 bases are TGTGCCAGTACCCACACAGATACGCAGTATTTT.

This clonotype was seen at least ten times. The CDR3 is CASRVQGGITDTQYF. The CDR3 DNA follows: TGTGCCAGCAGAGTCCAAGGGGGTATCACAGATACGCAGTATTTT. The gene calls are TRBV2 and TRBJ2-3, with D possibly being TRBD1 (6 bases). Germline V CDR1 and CDR2: SNHLY, FYNNEI. The CDR3 consists of 15 residues. V lost 6 bases, J lost 2 bases, and 15 bases lay in between. The complete variable domain, with remaining parts taken from reference TRBV2 and TRBJ2-3, reads EPEVTQTPSHQVTQMGQEVILRCVPISNHLYFYWYRQILGQKVEFLVSFYNNEISEKSEIFDDQFSVERPDGSNFTLKIRSTKLEDSAMYFCASRVQGGITDTQYFGPGTRLTVL.

The J gene is TRBJ1-4, the V gene TRBV20-1; 8 bases line up with TRBD1. CDR3 size: 13 residues. Trimming took 5 bases from V and 7 from J; bases not matched to a gene: 6. Per the germline V gene, CDR1 is DFQATT and CDR2 is SNEGSKA (reference sequence). The CDR3 sequence: CSAPQGETEKLFF. CDR3 nucleotides: TGCAGTGCTCCACAGGGGGAGACTGAAAAACTGTTTTTT.

This clonotype appeared many times. V usage is TRBV20-1 and J usage is TRBJ2-7; 10 nucleotides agree with TRBD2. This CDR3 contains 15 residues. Germline trimming cut 0 bases from V and 3 bases from J; bases unmatched to any gene: 5. Germline values: CDR1 DFQATT, CDR2 SNEGSKA (reference sequence). The DNA for the CDR3 is TGCAGTGCTAGAGATCGGGCTAGCGGGGGCTACGAGCAGTACTTC. It codes for CSARDRASGGYEQYF.

The sample holds a few counts of this clonotype. The J gene is TRBJ2-6, the V gene TRBV5-1, with D possibly being TRBD1 (6 bases). The CDR3 length is 16 residues. The V end lost 1 base, the J end lost 2 bases, and 10 bases lay between the germline ends. CDR1 is SGHRS, CDR2 YFSETQ, per germline. CDR3 in amino acids: CASSLNQGTGANVLTF. CDR3 bases: TGCGCCAGCAGCTTGAATCAGGGGACTGGGGCCAACGTCCTGACTTTC.

The sample holds many counts of this clonotype. The genes are TRBV7-2 and TRBJ1-2, with D perhaps TRBD1 (6 bases). The germline V gene has CDR1 SGHTA and CDR2 FQGNSA. Trimming took off 1 base at V and 4 bases at J, with 10 bases between the two ends. This CDR3 region has 14 residues. DNA of the CDR3: TGTGCCAGCAGCTTAGACGGGGGCAGCTATGGCTACACCTTC. This gives the protein CASSLDGGSYGYTF.

This clonotype has at least ten counts. The rearrangement joins TRBV5-1 to TRBJ1-1; D may be TRBD1 (5 bases). Germline lookup yields CDR1 SGHRS and CDR2 YFSETQ. The V and J ends lost 2 bases and 4 bases respectively, with 12 bases between them. This CDR3 region has 14 residues. The CDR3 is CASSLQVSGTEAFF. The CDR3 bases are TGCGCCAGCAGCTTACAGGTGAGCGGCACTGAAGCTTTCTTT.

This clonotype was detected many times. V and J are TRBV3-1 and TRBJ1-2; possibly TRBD1 for D (5 bases). Germline V lookup: CDR1 LGHDT, CDR2 YNNKEL (reference sequence). With 5 bases removed from V and 8 bases from J, the gap between germline ends came to 18 bases. This CDR3 is built from 14 residues. CDR3 loop: CASSVTGTTWGYTF. DNA of the CDR3: TGTGCCAGCAGCGTAACCGGGACCACCTGGGGCTACACCTTC.

This clonotype was observed a handful of times. This chain connects TRBV6-1 to TRBJ2-5; no reliable D call. The V gene lost 5 bases and the J gene lost 0 bases, with 10 bases spanning the gap. Germline loops: CDR1 MNHNS, CDR2 SASEGT. The CDR3 extends over 14 amino acids. As DNA, the CDR3 is TGTGCCAGCAGTCCGTCTACGTACCAAGAGACCCAGTACTTC. Its protein product is CASSPSTYQETQYF.

This clonotype was counted a few times. The chain is built from TRBV5-6 and TRBJ2-1; TRBD2 might be the D (7 bases). Trimming removed 0 bases at V and 8 bases at J, with 12 bases between. In germline, CDR1 is SGHDT, CDR2 YYEEEE. The CDR3 extends over 14 amino acids. Here the CDR3 reads CASSLVGGAYEQFF. In DNA form, the CDR3 reads TGTGCCAGCAGCTTGGTGGGGGGGGCCTATGAGCAGTTCTTC.

This clonotype appeared a few times. The chain carries TRBV19 and TRBJ1-2; TRBD1 matches at 8 bases. This CDR3 contains 15 residues. Germline CDR1 is LNHDA and CDR2 is SQIVND (reference sequence). With 6 bases clipped from V and 2 bases from J, the junction kept 8 bases outside the gene matches. CDR3 protein: CASSPRDRKNYGYTF. As DNA, the CDR3 is TGTGCCAGTAGCCCCCGGGACAGGAAAAACTATGGCTACACCTTC.

This clonotype was detected only a few times. CDR3 DNA sequence: TGTGCCAGCAGCTTACGAGGGGGGGAATCCTACGAGCAGTACTTC. Protein sequence: CASSLRGGESYEQYF. The V call is TRBV7-3, the J call TRBJ2-7; tentatively, D is TRBD2 (7 bases). V was clipped by 2 bases and J by 1 base, with 12 bases between them. The germline CDR1 and CDR2 sequences are SGHTA and FQGTGA. The CDR3 extends over 15 amino acids.

The chain combines TRBV18 with TRBJ2-2; 12 bases fit TRBD1. V lost 4 bases, J lost 4 bases, and 4 bases stayed unmatched. The CDR3 covers 16 residues. CDR1 is KGHSH, CDR2 LQKENI, per germline. CDR3 coding DNA: TGTGCCAGCTCACTCCCGGGACAGGGGGCCACCGGGGAGCTGTTTTTT. It translates to CASSLPGQGATGELFF.

CDR3 residues: CASSFGHLNSPLHF. CDR3 sequence (DNA): TGTGCCAGCAGTTTTGGACACCTTAATTCACCCCTCCACTTT. The rearrangement uses TRBV7-9 and TRBJ1-6, with a possible D match to TRBD1 (5 bases). Trimming took 6 bases from V and 6 from J, leaving 12 bases between them. Germline assignment: CDR1 SEHNR and CDR2 FQNEAQ (reference sequence). This CDR3 spans 14 amino acids.

This clonotype showed up many times. The chain carries TRBV5-1 and TRBJ2-3, with 8 bases that match TRBD1. Germline CDR1 and CDR2: SGHRS and YFSETQ. The V segment lost 2 bases and the J segment 6 bases; nucleotides outside the gene matches: 5. The CDR3 length is 14 residues. DNA of the CDR3: TGCGCCAGCAGCTTAAGGACAGGGACTGATACGCAGTATTTT. Its translation is CASSLRTGTDTQYF.

Ten or more counts support this clonotype. The chain joins TRBV2 to TRBJ2-2, with 9 positions matching TRBD1. The CDR3 is 15 residues long. V shed 6 bases, J shed 6 bases, and the junction held 8 bases outside the gene matches. Germline V gives CDR1 SNHLY, CDR2 FYNNEI. The CDR3 spells CASRRGQGRSGELFF. The CDR3 nucleotides read TGTGCCAGCAGGAGGGGACAGGGAAGGTCCGGGGAGCTGTTTTTT.

The rearrangement joins TRBV7-3 to TRBJ2-6, with 7 bases lining up with TRBD1. The CDR3 is 16 residues long. Germline CDR1 SGHTA, CDR2 FQGTGA. The ends lost 2 bases at V and 6 bases at J; junction bases unmatched: 7. CDR3 protein: CASSLDRVAEANVLTF. CDR3 coding DNA: TGTGCCAGCAGCTTAGACAGGGTGGCCGAGGCCAACGTCCTGACTTTC.

The chain joins TRBV4-2 to TRBJ1-3; D unclear. This CDR3 region has 17 residues. In germline, CDR1 is LGHNA, CDR2 YNFKEQ. The V end lost 3 bases, the J end lost 0 bases, and 15 bases lay between the germline ends. The CDR3 bases are TGTGCCAGCAGCCAGACCACGCGGGGTGGCTCTGGAAACACCATATATTTT. It encodes CASSQTTRGGSGNTIYF.

The sample holds many counts of this clonotype. This chain connects TRBV20-1 to TRBJ1-5, with no clear D. Trimming took off 0 bases at V and 1 base at J, with 10 bases between the two ends. The germline gives CDR1 DFQATT, CDR2 SNEGSKA (reference sequence). CDR3 size: 15 residues. The CDR3 region is CSARDSGPSNQPQHF. The CDR3, as DNA: TGCAGTGCTAGAGATTCAGGACCCAGCAATCAGCCCCAGCATTTT.

This clonotype was seen repeatedly, ten times or more. This chain links TRBV12-3 or TRBV12-4 with TRBJ1-2; D may be TRBD1 (5 bases). The CDR3 consists of 15 residues. V gave up 7 bases and J gave up 8 bases, with 23 bases separating them. The CDR3 is CASIFSGREFGGYTF. CDR3 nucleotide sequence: TGTGCCAGCATATTTAGTGGCAGGGAATTTGGCGGCTACACCTTC.

This clonotype has at least ten counts. The chain uses TRBV3-1 and TRBJ2-3, with TRBD1 identical over 10 bases. From germline, CDR1 is LGHDT and CDR2 YNNKEL (reference sequence). The length of the CDR3 is 19 residues. Losses at the gene ends were 4 bases for V and 6 bases for J; bases not matched to a gene: 19. The CDR3 DNA sequence: TGTGCCAGCAGCCTAACCGGGACAGGGGCCATTCCCCAGTCGGATACGCAGTATTTT. Translating it yields CASSLTGTGAIPQSDTQYF.

The chain carries TRBV4-1 and TRBJ1-2, with no clear D. Trimming removed 4 bases from V and 4 bases from J, with 10 bases in between. CDR1 and CDR2 (germline): MGHRA, YSYEKL. The CDR3 loop spans 13 amino acids. The CDR3 DNA is TGCGCCAGCAGCCCCTTAAGTAGCTATGGCTACACCTTC. Translation: CASSPLSSYGYTF.

This clonotype was seen repeatedly, ten times or more. The V gene is TRBV5-1, the J gene TRBJ2-1; TRBD1 might be the D (6 bases). This CDR3 has 13 residues. Trimming pared 4 bases from V and 7 bases from J, leaving 12 bases between. Germline V gene data show CDR1 as SGHRS and CDR2 as YFSETQ. Here the CDR3 DNA reads TGCGCCAGCAGCGCACGAAGGGGGAATGAGCAGTTCTTC. As protein: CASSARRGNEQFF.

Ten or more counts support this clonotype. The V and J genes are TRBV20-1 and TRBJ2-1; 8 positions match TRBD2. Trimming took 3 bases from V and 3 from J; bases not matched to a gene: 7. CDR3 length: 15 amino acids. Germline CDR1 is DFQATT and CDR2 is SNEGSKA (reference sequence). The CDR3 region has the DNA TGCAGTGCTAGGGATTCGGGGGGGCGCTACAATGAGCAGTTCTTC. This sequence encodes CSARDSGGRYNEQFF.

This clonotype has a count of ten or more. The V gene is TRBV28, the J gene TRBJ1-4; D is unresolved. Germline CDR1 and CDR2: MDHEN and SYDVKM. CDR3 length: 15 residues. V lost 11 bases, J lost 0 bases, and 16 bases lay in between. The CDR3 here is CAGSNSGATNEKLFF. CDR3 DNA: TGTGCCGGGTCGAACTCGGGAGCAACTAATGAAAAACTGTTTTTT.

This clonotype was counted a few times. This sequence joins TRBV24-1 and TRBJ1-1; D not certain. Trimming cost V 5 bases and J 1 base, with 4 bases left between them. Germline-derived CDR1 and CDR2 are KGHDR and SFDVKD. This CDR3 has 12 residues. The chain's CDR3 is CATSAANTEAFF. Here the CDR3 DNA reads TGTGCCACCAGTGCCGCGAACACTGAAGCTTTCTTT.

This clonotype was observed at least ten times. The CDR3: CASSGTSGGVSYNEQFF. In DNA, the CDR3 is TGTGCCAGCAGTGGGACTAGCGGGGGGGTCTCCTACAATGAGCAGTTCTTC. The chain combines TRBV12-3 or TRBV12-4 with TRBJ2-1, with 16 bases identical to TRBD2. V shed 5 bases and J 0 bases; nucleotides not matched to a gene: 1. This CDR3 has 17 residues.